The 28 T cell receptor beta chains presented below share a single source sample, sequenced in a study of post-analysis software for immune sequencing data (dated by TCRdb to the mid-2010s). The full study reports these points: Four to six TRBV segments, including TRBV5-6, TRBV5-1 and TRBV20-1, were significantly more frequent in patients than controls.

Library method: PCR. Sequenced using an Illumina HiSeq 2500. To reduce PCR and sequencing biases, unique molecular identifiers were incorporated into the TCR beta cDNA libraries. In-frame beta chains were kept once TCRdb had trimmed the public reads at Q25 with fastp and called clones with MiXCR. Duplicate CDR3 protein sequences are folded into a single record with the most common DNA and genes. Here the sample has roughly 730,000 distinct CDR3 sequences; around 27% occur a single time. The ten largest clones capture more than 0.55% of the sample. Their antigens remain unidentified. Sequences were obtained from blood. The receptors shown here come from a girl aged 10 to 17 with multiple sclerosis.

This chain's CDR3 is CASSQDGGQYF. CDR3 DNA sequence: TGTGCCAGCAGCCAAGACGGGGGTCAGTATTTT. The genes are TRBV14 and TRBJ2-3, with TRBD2 as a possible D gene (6 bases). V was pared by 0 bases and J by 12 bases, with 7 bases between. The CDR3 is 11 amino acids. Germline CDR1 is SGHDN and CDR2 is FVKESK.

The chain employs TRBV6-6 and TRBJ2-3; unclear D gene. Germline loops: CDR1 MNHNY, CDR2 SVGAGI (reference sequence). The V gene lost 2 bases and the J gene lost 4 bases, with 13 bases spanning the gap. The CDR3 runs to 15 residues. Written as DNA, the CDR3 is TGTGCCAGCAGTTACGGGGTGCTTCAGGCAGATACGCAGTATTTT. This gives the protein CASSYGVLQADTQYF.

The chain uses TRBV4-2 and TRBJ2-1, with TRBD2 matching over 11 bases. This CDR3 is built from 20 residues. V lost 0 bases and J lost 4; bases outside the gene matches: 14. Germline values: CDR1 LGHNA, CDR2 YNFKEQ. DNA for the CDR3: TGTGCCAGCAGCCAAGAACGGCTAGCGGGGGGCCTAATCAAATACAATGAGCAGTTCTTC. Its protein is CASSQERLAGGLIKYNEQFF.

Details on this clonotype: The junction shows a germline mismatch at one end, possibly a read error. This rearrangement joins TRBV20-1 to TRBJ1-4; possible D gene TRBD1, 5 bases. Germline V gene sequence: CDR1 DFQATT, CDR2 SNEGSKA (reference sequence). The CDR3 extends over 13 amino acids. The CDR3 bases are TGTAGTGCGCCGGGACTTAGTAATGAAAAACTGTTTTTT. Residues: CSAPGLSNEKLFF.

This clonotype has more than one count but fewer than ten. The gene calls are TRBV7-9 and TRBJ2-1; weak D call: TRBD2 (6 bases). V gave up 3 bases and J gave up 11 bases, with 26 bases separating them. This CDR3 region has 17 residues. The V gene's germline CDR1 is SEHNR and CDR2 FQNEAQ (reference sequence). CDR3 amino acids: CASSLGVAGRTPFQQFF. CDR3 coding DNA: TGTGCCAGCAGCTTGGGCGTTGCGGGACGGACCCCTTTCCAGCAGTTCTTC.

The chain couples TRBV5-1 to TRBJ2-3, with 7 bases fitting TRBD2. Germline CDR1 reads SGHRS; CDR2 reads YFSETQ. V was pared by 7 bases and J by 5 bases, with 7 bases of the junction left unmatched. This CDR3 contains 13 residues. CDR3 loop: CASGGRVEDTQYF. CDR3 sequence (DNA): TGCGCCAGCGGAGGGAGGGTGGAAGATACGCAGTATTTT.

This clonotype was found a few times. This chain joins TRBV6-5 and TRBJ1-2, with D possibly matching TRBD1 (5 bases). The V gene lost 2 bases and the J gene lost 3 bases, with 7 bases spanning the gap. This CDR3 is 13 amino acids long. Germline loops: CDR1 MNHEY, CDR2 SVGAGI. CDR3 bases: TGTGCCAGCAGTTACCAGGGTCACTATGGCTACACCTTC. Protein: CASSYQGHYGYTF.

This clonotype has just a few counts. This chain connects TRBV2 to TRBJ2-4, with 11 bases matching TRBD1. The CDR3 length is 13 residues. The trim removed 6 bases at V and 14 bases at J, leaving 9 bases unmatched. Germline lookup yields CDR1 SNHLY and CDR2 FYNNEI. The CDR3 loop is CASSARGQGAEYF. CDR3 sequence (DNA): TGTGCCAGCAGCGCCCGTGGACAGGGGGCTGAGTACTTC.

CDR3 protein: CASSPPTRRPIQETQYF. The CDR3 region has the DNA TGTGCCAGCAGTCCCCCGACCCGGAGACCAATCCAAGAGACCCAGTACTTC. The rearrangement links TRBV12-3 or TRBV12-4 to TRBJ2-5; D gene uncertain. CDR3 length: 17 amino acids. Trimming removed 5 bases at V and 1 base at J, with 20 bases between.

This clonotype has only a few counts. The rearrangement uses TRBV24-1 and TRBJ2-3; D not resolved. The CDR3 has 14 residues. Germline values: CDR1 KGHDR, CDR2 SFDVKD. Deletions cut 3 bases from V and 10 bases from J, with 16 bases between. CDR3 nucleotides: TGTGCCACCAGTGATAACAGCCCGGTTTTAGCGCAGTATTTT. Its translation is CATSDNSPVLAQYF.

This chain connects TRBV7-2 to TRBJ2-5, with TRBD1 matching 8 bases. The germline gives CDR1 SGHTA, CDR2 FQGNSA. The V segment lost 5 bases and the J segment 7 bases; nucleotides outside the gene matches: 12. This CDR3 has 15 residues. In DNA, the CDR3 is TGTGCCAGCAGCCTAACCGGGACAGGAAAGGGGACCCAGTACTTC. Protein product: CASSLTGTGKGTQYF.

The table lists this clonotype with a count of one. In DNA form, the CDR3 reads TGCAGTGTAAAGGCCATCCCGTCCGAGCAGTACTTC. Translation: CSVKAIPSEQYF. V usage is TRBV20-1 and J usage is TRBJ2-7; the D is unclear. The germline V gene encodes CDR1 DFQATT and CDR2 SNEGSKA (reference sequence). Trimming removed 7 bases at V and 6 bases at J, with 16 bases between. The CDR3 contains 12 residues.

This chain connects TRBV20-1 to TRBJ2-4, with 11 bases aligning to TRBD2. J was trimmed by 0 bases and V by 2 bases; bases with no gene match: 6. CDR3 size: 17 residues. The germline CDR1 and CDR2 sequences are DFQATT and SNEGSKA (reference sequence). CDR3 in amino acids: CSARPSGRSLAKNIQYF. For the CDR3, the DNA is TGCAGTGCTAGACCTAGCGGGAGGAGTCTAGCCAAAAACATTCAGTACTTC.

A remark on this clonotype: A read error may produce the germline difference seen at one junction end. The gene calls are TRBV12-3 or TRBV12-4 and TRBJ2-5; possibly TRBD1 for D (6 bases). This CDR3 region has 14 residues. DNA of the CDR3: TGTGCCAGCAGTTTCATGACAGGCGGAGAGACCCAATACTTC. Its protein product is CASSFMTGGETQYF.

The chain is built from TRBV28 and TRBJ2-2, with D possibly being TRBD2 (5 bases). From germline, CDR1 is MDHEN and CDR2 SYDVKM. The germline V and J ends were trimmed by 5 bases and 5 bases, with 12 bases remaining between them. The CDR3 sequence is 14 residues long. CDR3 coding DNA: TGTGCCAGCAGTCGGGTCGGGGAGACCGGGGAGCTGTTTTTT. Its protein product is CASSRVGETGELFF.

The chain joins TRBV28 to TRBJ2-1, with TRBD2 identical over 11 bases. V dropped 6 bases and J dropped 4; count of bases not matched to a gene: 5. The germline CDR1 and CDR2 sequences are MDHEN and SYDVKM. The CDR3 loop spans 15 amino acids. CDR3 sequence reads: CASSLAGGLYNEQFF. The CDR3 DNA is TGTGCCAGCAGCTTAGCGGGGGGGCTATACAATGAGCAGTTCTTC. Supplemented by reference TRBV28 and TRBJ2-1, the full variable domain reads DVKVTQSSRYLVKRTGEKVFLECVQDMDHENMFWYRQDPGLGLRLIYFSYDVKMKEKGDIPEGYSVSREKKERFSLILESASTNQTSMYLCASSLAGGLYNEQFFGPGTRLTVL.

The chain uses TRBV20-1 and TRBJ1-1; 9 bases align to TRBD1. Germline CDR1 and CDR2: DFQATT and SNEGSKA (reference sequence). The J segment lost 6 bases and the V segment lost 6 bases, leaving 2 bases of the junction unmatched. The CDR3 spans 11 residues. CDR3 bases: TGCAGTGCCACAGGGGGCCCTGAAGCTTTCTTT. Translated: CSATGGPEAFF.

The CDR3 is CSARVPFGPRTDTQYF. The CDR3 nucleotides read TGCAGTGCTAGAGTCCCCTTTGGGCCGCGCACAGATACGCAGTATTTT. This chain connects TRBV20-1 to TRBJ2-3; no clear D gene. This CDR3 region has 16 residues. CDR1 DFQATT and CDR2 SNEGSKA come from the germline V gene (reference sequence). Trimming left V 1 base short and J 1 base short, with 15 bases between.

This chain uses TRBV7-9 with TRBJ2-1; unclear D gene. Germline CDR1 and CDR2: SEHNR and FQNEAQ (reference sequence). Trimming left V 6 bases short and J 9 bases short, with 18 bases between. This CDR3 spans 14 amino acids. The CDR3 DNA follows: TGTGCCAGCAGTGAGCAGAGACCTTGTGCTGAGCAGTTCTTC. Protein sequence: CASSEQRPCAEQFF.

Concerning this clonotype: Sequence at one end of the junction differs from germline and may be a read error. The chain employs TRBV20-1 and TRBJ2-5; 9 bases are a match to TRBD2. CDR1 and CDR2 (germline): DFQATT, SNEGSKA (reference sequence). There are 15 residues in the CDR3. The CDR3: CSARVASGIQDTQYF. The CDR3 DNA reads TGCAGTGCTAGAGTAGCTAGCGGGATCCAAGACACCCAGTACTTC.

The gene calls are TRBV11-2 and TRBJ1-1; D uncertain. Trimming took 5 bases from V and 4 from J, leaving 14 bases between them. This CDR3 has 14 amino acids. Germline V gene sequence: CDR1 SGHAT, CDR2 FQNNGV. This CDR3 reads CASSPPQRITEAFF. The CDR3 DNA follows: TGTGCCAGCAGCCCCCCGCAAAGGATCACTGAAGCTTTCTTT. Filled out from reference TRBV11-2 and TRBJ1-1, the complete variable domain reads EAGVAQSPRYKIIEKRQSVAFWCNPISGHATLYWYQQILGQGPKLLIQFQNNGVVDDSQLPKDRFSAERLKGVDSTLKIQPAKLEDSAVYLCASSPPQRITEAFFGQGTRLTVV.

The chain combines TRBV5-6 with TRBJ1-2, with D perhaps matching TRBD1 (5 bases). Trimming removed 4 bases from V and 8 bases from J, with 21 bases in between. The CDR3 consists of 15 residues. Germline values: CDR1 SGHDT, CDR2 YYEEEE. This CDR3 is CASSPRAQLRGGYTF. The CDR3 region has the DNA TGTGCCAGCAGCCCCCGGGCACAGCTAAGGGGAGGCTACACCTTC.

In this sample, this clonotype turned up a few times. The V and J genes are TRBV28 and TRBJ2-1; D is possibly TRBD1 or TRBD2 (5 bases each). The germline V gene encodes CDR1 MDHEN and CDR2 SYDVKM. V shed 6 bases and J shed 0 bases, with 12 bases lying between them. This CDR3 spans 15 amino acids. For the CDR3, the DNA is TGTGCCAGCAGCACGGGACGCCGCTCCTACAATGAGCAGTTCTTC. It encodes CASSTGRRSYNEQFF.

The chain has TRBV20-1 and TRBJ1-2; D unresolved. This CDR3 has 13 residues. Per germline, CDR1 DFQATT and CDR2 SNEGSKA (reference sequence). V shed 5 bases and J shed 8 bases, with 18 bases lying between them. The CDR3 DNA reads as TGCAGTGCTGAACGCACAGCAAGCGGAGGCTACACCTTC. Encoded protein: CSAERTASGGYTF.

This clonotype came up a few times. V usage is TRBV5-1 and J usage is TRBJ2-5; D uncertain. This CDR3 has 16 amino acids. The germline V and J ends were trimmed by 4 bases and 0 bases, with 16 bases remaining between them. The germline V gene encodes CDR1 SGHRS and CDR2 YFSETQ. CDR3 loop: CASSLYRPSDQETQYF. The CDR3 DNA reads TGCGCCAGCAGCCTGTACCGGCCCTCCGACCAAGAGACCCAGTACTTC.

This clonotype was detected only a few times. The rearrangement joins TRBV5-1 to TRBJ2-1; D may be TRBD1 (7 bases). V lost 0 bases, J lost 8 bases, and 15 bases lay in between. Per the germline V gene, CDR1 is SGHRS and CDR2 is YFSETQ. The CDR3 covers 15 residues. The CDR3 protein is CASSLAQGGLDEQFF. The CDR3 coding sequence is TGCGCCAGCAGCTTGGCCCAGGGGGGTCTCGATGAGCAGTTCTTC.

The chain combines TRBV25-1 with TRBJ2-5, with D maybe TRBD1 (5 bases). V lost 4 bases and J lost 11, with 23 bases in between. The CDR3 is made up of 15 amino acids. Germline loops: CDR1 MGHDK, CDR2 SYGVNS. DNA for the CDR3: TGTGCCAGCAGTGTTGTTCTTTCGTGGGGCAACGGGCAGTACTTC. Protein: CASSVVLSWGNGQYF.

The chain is built from TRBV4-1 and TRBJ1-5, with unresolved D. The CDR3 is made up of 16 amino acids. V gave up 3 bases and J gave up 4 bases, with 16 bases separating them. Looked up from germline, CDR1 is MGHRA and CDR2 is YSYEKL. The CDR3 here is CASSQSIGQINQPQHF. The CDR3 DNA reads TGCGCCAGCAGCCAGTCCATCGGGCAGATTAATCAGCCCCAGCATTTT.